This T cell receptor (beta chain) appears in the sequencing data of a study of blood T cell repertoires in COVID-19. Study context: PBMCs, B-cell-depleted T cells, or T cells were the source of the cDNA or gDNA that made up the material.

The CDR3 runs to 17 residues. The germline V gene has CDR1 LGHDT and CDR2 YNNKEL (reference sequence). The V and J ends lost 1 base and 7 bases, in that order; junction bases with no gene match: 9. Libraries were prepared by immunoSEQ multiplex PCR; TCRdb keeps only in-frame clonotypes and omits some of them. The sample lists about 26,000 clones, 80% to 95% occurring once. Sequencing used peripheral blood. The chain joins TRBV3-1 (or the pseudogene TRBV3-2) to TRBJ2-1; 11 bases fit TRBD2. This clonotype was sampled from a human donor in a cohort sampled during active COVID-19. The CDR3 protein is CASSQVWASGRRNEQFF. The CDR3 coding sequence is TGTGCCAGCAGCCAAGTTTGGGCTAGCGGGAGGAGGAATGAGCAGTTCTTC.